The rows below give T cell receptor beta chains drawn from one sample of a study of cytomegalovirus exposure and HLA in healthy donors. Clones were sequenced by immunoSEQ multiplex PCR, and TCRdb holds only the in-frame ones, with some missing. Altogether 260,000 or so clones are present, around nine tenths being singletons, with the ten largest covering 2.6%. Sequenced: PBMCs. These receptors all come from a man aged 18 to 30 in good health and CMV-seronegative. Both conserved end residues are part of each CDR3. The order of the fields is CDR3 length, clone size, V gene, J gene, CDR3 protein. The size entry is marked missing in some rows and otherwise reads once, few, many or a size class.

>13|once|TRBV6-1|TRBJ1-2
CASSEGTAGGYTF
>16|.|TRBV28|TRBJ2-3
CASSSRGASSTDTQYF
>15|.|TRBV28|TRBJ2-5
CASSLWAGAQETQYF
>14|.|TRBV5-6|TRBJ2-7
CASSNPGLSYEQYF
>18|.|TRBV7-8|TRBJ2-7
CASSLVVVGQRFEAQQYF
>16|.|TRBV9|TRBJ2-3
CASSTGFAPSTDTQYF
>11|.|TRBV10-2|TRBJ2-7
CASRDRNEQYF
>15|once|TRBV19|TRBJ2-1
CASSIGLVSYNEQFF
>17|once|TRBV15|TRBJ1-1
CATSRNLRELGSPEAFF
>13|.|TRBV5-1|TRBJ2-5
CASSTGTQETQYF
>16|.|TRBV10-3|TRBJ2-3
CAISERVAGAPDTQYF
>19|.|TRBV9|TRBJ2-7
CASRQATTSGRLWPYEQYF
>12|.|TRBV25-1|TRBJ1-1
CASQQGKTEAFF
>14|few|TRBV6-6|TRBJ1-5
CASSWGPRDQPQHF
>12|.|TRBV7-9|TRBJ2-7
CASSPSSYEQYF
>15|.|TRBV2|TRBJ2-1
CASSEGLEETNEQFF
>13|.|TRBV2|TRBJ2-2
CASRDSPAGELFF
>15|.|TRBV4-3|TRBJ1-1
CASSQSTGVNTEAFF
>13|.|TRBV6-1|TRBJ1-1
CASSEGSNTEAFF
>12|few|TRBV2|TRBJ2-2
CASSEGAGELFF
>15|.|TRBV5-1|TRBJ1-6
CASSLDGWINSPLHF
>13|once|TRBV6-5|TRBJ1-2
CASSPDSNYGYTF
>15|.|TRBV9|TRBJ2-1
CASSAGGLRVGEQFF
>14|.|TRBV4-3|TRBJ2-7
CASSQGTLVYEQYF
>14|.|TRBV6-6|TRBJ2-1
CASQSIGETNEQFF
>13|.|TRBV9|TRBJ1-5
CASSSGTQPPQHF
>14|once|TRBV27|TRBJ1-5
CASSLSRVAQPQHF
>15|.|TRBV10-1|TRBJ2-7
CASSDHRDHYYEQYF
>15|.|TRBV4-3|TRBJ2-7
CASSQGVSHPYEQYF
>13|.|TRBV18|TRBJ1-5
CASSEDRHQPQHF
>17|.|TRBV28|TRBJ1-5
CASSFRSPTGGNQPQHF
>12|.|TRBV6-1|TRBJ1-2
CASHRGGLGYTF
>11|.|TRBV10-3|TRBJ2-7
CAIRQGYEQYF
>15|.|TRBV9|TRBJ2-5
CASSLGLAGGETQYF
>15|.|TRBV11-3|TRBJ2-1
CASSSSGGSYNEQFF
>14|.|TRBV30|TRBJ2-7
CAWNQRAYTYEQYF